The sequence of this T cell receptor beta chain was determined in a study of cytomegalovirus exposure and HLA in healthy donors. Concerning this clone: Its antigen is still unknown.

Study outcomes and limitations: According to an earlier analysis, most TCR beta V segments yielded productive rearrangements about 90% or about 30% of the time. Analyzed later, association rates of TCRs varied across HLA loci, with DRB1 most and HLA-C fewest. In a later analysis, productive TCRs from donors in an Asian-associated ancestry cluster reportedly carried fewer N-insertions than the cohort mean.

Use of 60 Vbeta and 13 Jbeta primers characterized the PCR. The data were produced by immunoSEQ multiplex PCR, yet TCRdb's version contains in-frame clones alone and is incomplete. The data show about 190,000 clones, around 86% seen once. Germline values: CDR1 MNHEY, CDR2 SVGAGI. The CDR3 has 12 residues. Trimming removed 4 bases at V and 7 bases at J, with 10 bases between. The clonotype comes from a man aged 25-45 years in good health and CMV-seronegative. V usage is TRBV6-5 and J usage is TRBJ1-1; TRBD1 might be the D (5 bases). Sequencing input: PBMCs. The CDR3 nucleotides read TGTGCCAGCAGTTTAGGCAGGGATGAAGCTTTCTTT. The encoded protein is CASSLGRDEAFF.